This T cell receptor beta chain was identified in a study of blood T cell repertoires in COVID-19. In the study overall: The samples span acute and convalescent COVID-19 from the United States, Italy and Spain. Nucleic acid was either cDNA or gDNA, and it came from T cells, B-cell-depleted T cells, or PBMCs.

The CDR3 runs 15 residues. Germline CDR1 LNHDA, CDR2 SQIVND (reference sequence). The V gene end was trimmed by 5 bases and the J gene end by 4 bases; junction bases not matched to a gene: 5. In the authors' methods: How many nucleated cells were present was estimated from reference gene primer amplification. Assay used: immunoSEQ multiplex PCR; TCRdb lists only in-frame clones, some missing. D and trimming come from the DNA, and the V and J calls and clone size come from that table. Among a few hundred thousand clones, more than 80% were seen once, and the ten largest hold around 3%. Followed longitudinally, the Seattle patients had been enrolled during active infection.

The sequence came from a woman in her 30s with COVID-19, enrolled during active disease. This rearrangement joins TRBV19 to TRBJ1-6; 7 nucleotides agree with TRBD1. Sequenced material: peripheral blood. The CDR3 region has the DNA TGTGCCAGTAGTGAGGGGGCTCGGTATAATTCACCCCTCCACTTT. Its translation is CASSEGARYNSPLHF.